A selection of T cell receptor beta chains follows, all from one sample in a study of blood T cell repertoires in COVID-19. TCRdb keeps only in-frame clones here, not all; method: immunoSEQ multiplex PCR. Among 150,000 to 200,000 clones listed, roughly 83% were seen once. The sequencing input was PBMCs or T cells enriched from blood (not recorded which). The source of these receptors is a woman aged 55-75 years who had recovered from COVID-19. The CDR3 runs from the conserved cysteine through the conserved F or W. The order of the fields is J gene, D gene, clone size, V gene, CDR3 DNA, CDR3 protein. The D gene is left open where the match is weak. Rows may omit the clone size; those that give it use once, few, many or a size class.

TRBJ1-1	NA	NA	TRBV12-3/TRBV12-4	TGTGCCAGCAGTTTAGGGCAGGGTGCTGAAGCTTTCTTT	CASSLGQGAEAFF
TRBJ2-2	NA	NA	TRBV4-1	TGCGCCAGCAGCCAAGATCCGGGAGCATGGGGGACCCACACGAACACCGGGGAGCTGTTTTTT	CASSQDPGAWGTHTNTGELFF
TRBJ2-5	NA	few	TRBV10-1	TGCGCCAGCAGTGAGAACCTATTCGGGACCCAGTACTTC	CASSENLFGTQYF
TRBJ2-1	NA	once	TRBV11-2	TGTGCCAGCAGCGATGACAGATACAATGAGCAGTTCTTC	CASSDDRYNEQFF
TRBJ1-1	NA	NA	TRBV19	TGTGCCAGTAGTATTTACAGGGACACTGAAGCTTTCTTT	CASSIYRDTEAFF
TRBJ2-7	NA	NA	TRBV4-1	TGCGCCAGCAGCCAGGGACATGTTACCTACGAGCAGTACTTC	CASSQGHVTYEQYF
TRBJ2-2	TRBD2	NA	TRBV7-3	TGTGCCAGCAGCCCCCGGGAGGGCGGGGAGCTGTTTTTT	CASSPREGGELFF
TRBJ1-1	NA	NA	TRBV19	TGTGCCAGTAGTATTTCCAGAACAGGCTCTGAAGCTTTCTTT	CASSISRTGSEAFF
TRBJ2-6	NA	NA	TRBV28	TGTGCCAGCAGCCGTACCCGCGGGGCAGGCCTAGGGGCTGGGGCCAACGTCCTGACTTTC	CASSRTRGAGLGAGANVLTF
TRBJ2-7	TRBD2	NA	TRBV7-2	TGTGCCAGCAGCCGGGGACTAGCGGGGACCTACGAGCAGTACTTC	CASSRGLAGTYEQYF
TRBJ1-5	TRBD1	NA	TRBV27	TGTGCCAGCAGTGCCGGGACAGGGCGCAATCAGCCCCAGCATTTT	CASSAGTGRNQPQHF
TRBJ1-1	NA	NA	TRBV4-2	TGTGCCAGCAGCACAAGGGGCCTCACTGAAGCTTTCTTT	CASSTRGLTEAFF
TRBJ1-6	NA	NA	TRBV28	TGTGCCAGCAGCGACAGTTATTCACCCCTCCACTTT	CASSDSYSPLHF
TRBJ1-4	TRBD1	many	TRBV2	TGTGCCACACAGGGGGCGGGGGAAAAACTGTTTTTT	CATQGAGEKLFF
TRBJ2-5	NA	NA	TRBV7-8	TGTGCCAGCAGCTTAGACAGGGTAGAGACCCAGTACTTC	CASSLDRVETQYF
TRBJ2-3	NA	NA	TRBV5-1	TGCGCCAGCAGCTTGGGGGGATTAGGGGGCACAGATACGCAGTATTTT	CASSLGGLGGTDTQYF
TRBJ2-1	TRBD2	NA	TRBV19	TGTGCCAGTAGACTAGCGTACGTCTCCTACAATGAGCAGTTCTTC	CASRLAYVSYNEQFF
TRBJ2-1	TRBD2	NA	TRBV5-4	TGTGCCAGCAGCCCCCGGACTAGCGGGGCAAATAATGAGCAGTTCTTC	CASSPRTSGANNEQFF
TRBJ2-2	TRBD2	NA	TRBV5-1	TGCGCCACGAGTAGAGCCGGGACTAGGGGCACCGGGGAGCTGTTTTTT	CATSRAGTRGTGELFF
TRBJ1-4	TRBD1	NA	TRBV28	TGTGCCAGCAGTTCTACAGGGGTCGCGTGGGAAAAACTGTTTTTT	CASSSTGVAWEKLFF
TRBJ1-6	NA	once	TRBV6-5	TGTGCCAGCAGTAACAGGGTTTCACCCCTCCACTTT	CASSNRVSPLHF
TRBJ2-1	TRBD2	NA	TRBV10-3	TGTGCCATCAGTGGACTAGCGGGAGCGAATACTTATGAGCAGTTCTTC	CAISGLAGANTYEQFF
TRBJ1-2	NA	NA	TRBV23-1	TGCGCCAGCAGTCCTGGACTCAACTATGGCTACACCTTC	CASSPGLNYGYTF
TRBJ2-1	TRBD1	NA	TRBV2	TGTGCCAGCATGGGGACAGGGGCCAGTGAGCAGTTCTTC	CASMGTGASEQFF
TRBJ2-2	NA	NA	TRBV28	TGTGCCAGCGTCCCGGGACAGAACACCGGGGAGCTGTTTTTT	CASVPGQNTGELFF
TRBJ1-4	NA	NA	TRBV5-1	TGCGCCAGCAGCCCCGCCGGGAATCCAGGCGAAAAACTGTTTTTT	CASSPAGNPGEKLFF
TRBJ2-3	TRBD2	NA	TRBV6-6	TGTGCCAGCAGCTCTAGCGGGGGGGCGAATACGCAGTATTTT	CASSSSGGANTQYF
TRBJ1-4	TRBD1	NA	TRBV7-9	TGTGCCAGCAGCTTAGACGACAGGGGGCGACTGTTTTTT	CASSLDDRGRLFF
TRBJ2-7	NA	NA	TRBV7-8	TGTGCCAGCAGCTTAGTCCCGGAACAGACCTTCTACGAGCAGTACTTC	CASSLVPEQTFYEQYF
TRBJ1-2	NA	few	TRBV19	TGTGCCAGTAGTCCGCCGGGACATGGGAACGCTAACTATGGCTACACCTTC	CASSPPGHGNANYGYTF
TRBJ1-2	NA	NA	TRBV7-9	TGTGCCAGCAGCTTAGGGACAATCGCTGGCTACACCTTC	CASSLGTIAGYTF
TRBJ2-1	TRBD1	NA	TRBV19	TGTGCCAGTAGTATAGGGCCCCAGAGGGGGCCCTACAATGAGCAGTTCTTC	CASSIGPQRGPYNEQFF
TRBJ2-7	TRBD2	NA	TRBV2	TGTGCCAGCACCGGCGGCGGGAGTTCCTACGAGCAGTACTTC	CASTGGGSSYEQYF
TRBJ1-2	TRBD1	NA	TRBV19	TGTGCCAGTAGCCTCAGGGGGCTATCGGAAGGCTACACCTTC	CASSLRGLSEGYTF
TRBJ2-7	NA	few	TRBV5-1	TGCGCCAGCAGGCTCGAGGCAAACCCAAACTACGAGCAGTACTTC	CASRLEANPNYEQYF
TRBJ2-7	TRBD2	NA	TRBV5-1	TGCGCCAGCGCCGTAGCGGGAGGGCCGGGGGAGCAGTACTTC	CASAVAGGPGEQYF
TRBJ2-5	NA	NA	TRBV3-1/TRBV3-2	TGTGCCAGCAGCCTTCGAAGCGGGCAAGAGACCCAGTACTTC	CASSLRSGQETQYF
TRBJ2-3	NA	NA	TRBV5-1	TGCGCCAGCAGCTCCGGGACTAGCACAGATACGCAGTATTTT	CASSSGTSTDTQYF
TRBJ1-2	NA	NA	TRBV29-1	TGCAGCGTTTCACAGGGTCAGGAGTATGGCTACACCTTC	CSVSQGQEYGYTF
TRBJ1-5	TRBD1	NA	TRBV7-2	TGTGCCAGCAGCTTAGGCGCCGTAGGGGGCGGTCAGCCCCAGCATTTT	CASSLGAVGGGQPQHF
TRBJ1-5	NA	NA	TRBV7-9	TGTGCCAGCAGCCCCGGGACATATAGCAATCAGCCCCAGCATTTT	CASSPGTYSNQPQHF
TRBJ1-5	NA	NA	TRBV27	TGTGCCAGCAGTCCCGGGAGAGGGGGGGCGGGCGATCAGCCCCAGCATTTT	CASSPGRGGAGDQPQHF
TRBJ1-1	NA	NA	TRBV20-1	TGCAGTGCTAGCCAGCGTGAAGCTTTCTTT	CSASQREAFF
TRBJ2-1	TRBD2	NA	TRBV2	TGTGCCAGCATCTTAGCCGGGACTAGCGGGACTAATGAGCAGTTCTTC	CASILAGTSGTNEQFF
TRBJ1-6	TRBD1	NA	TRBV5-1	TGCGCCAGCAGCTATTATTCCGGGACAGCCAATTCACCCCTCCACTTT	CASSYYSGTANSPLHF
TRBJ1-2	NA	NA	TRBV27	TGTGCCAGCAGTTTAAAAGGGGCCCCGTTAGCTAAAGGCTACACCTTC	CASSLKGAPLAKGYTF
TRBJ2-4	NA	NA	TRBV7-2	TGTGCCAGCAGCTTATTTAGTTCCAAAAACATTCAGTACTTC	CASSLFSSKNIQYF
TRBJ1-1	NA	once	TRBV2	TGTGCCAGCAGGCGGGGGAGGGAGGACACTGAAGCTTTCTTT	CASRRGREDTEAFF
TRBJ2-1	NA	NA	TRBV28	TGTGCCAGCAGTTTATTAGGCAGGGGAAATGAGCAGTTCTTC	CASSLLGRGNEQFF
TRBJ1-5	NA	NA	TRBV6-2/TRBV6-3	TGTGCCAGCAGTTACGTTCAGGGGAGTCAGCCCCAGCATTTT	CASSYVQGSQPQHF
TRBJ2-7	TRBD1	NA	TRBV19	TGTGCCAGTAGCCTTCGGGACAGGCGTGACGAGCAGTACTTC	CASSLRDRRDEQYF
TRBJ2-1	TRBD2	NA	TRBV11-2	TGTGCCAGCAGCCCAATACTAGCGGGGGGACACAATGAGCAGTTCTTC	CASSPILAGGHNEQFF
TRBJ1-6	NA	few	TRBV7-9	TGTGCCAGCAGCGCCTCCGGGACAAATAATTCACCCCTCCACTTT	CASSASGTNNSPLHF
TRBJ1-1	NA	once	TRBV28	TGTGCCAGCAGTTTCTGGCAGGGGCCTGAAGCTTTCTTT	CASSFWQGPEAFF
TRBJ2-7	NA	NA	TRBV3-1/TRBV3-2	TGTGCCAGCAGCTCCCAGGTGAGCTACGAGCAGTACTTC	CASSSQVSYEQYF
TRBJ1-2	NA	NA	TRBV19	TGTGCCAGTAGATACGTTGACCGGGATGGCTACACCTTC	CASRYVDRDGYTF
TRBJ1-1	NA	NA	TRBV10-3	TGTGCCATCAGTGAGGGCAGGAACACTGAAGCTTTCTTT	CAISEGRNTEAFF